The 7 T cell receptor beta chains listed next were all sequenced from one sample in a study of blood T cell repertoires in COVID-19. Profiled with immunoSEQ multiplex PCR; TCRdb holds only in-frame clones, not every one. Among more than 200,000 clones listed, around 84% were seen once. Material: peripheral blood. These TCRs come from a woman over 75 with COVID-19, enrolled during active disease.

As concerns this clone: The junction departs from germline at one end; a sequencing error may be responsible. The DNA for the CDR3 is TGTGCCAGCAGCCCTCTAGCGGGTCCTCCTATCTTC. This codes for CASSPLAGPPIF. The genes are TRBV7-8 and TRBJ2-1; TRBD2 agrees at 8 bases. Germline V CDR1 and CDR2: SGHVS, FQNEAQ. CDR3 length equals 12 residues.

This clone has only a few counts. The chain's CDR3 is CASSPQGNTEAFF. CDR3 coding DNA: TGTGCCAGTAGTCCACAGGGTAACACTGAAGCTTTCTTT. This sequence joins TRBV19 and TRBJ1-1; TRBD1 is a possible D gene (6 bases). V was shortened by 5 bases and J by 2 bases, with 9 bases between the two germline ends. Germline CDR1 and CDR2: LNHDA and SQIVND (reference sequence). The CDR3 extends over 13 amino acids.

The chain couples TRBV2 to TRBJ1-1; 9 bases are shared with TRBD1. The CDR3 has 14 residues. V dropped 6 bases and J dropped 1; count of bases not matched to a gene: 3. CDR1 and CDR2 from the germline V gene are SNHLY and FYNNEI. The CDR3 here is CASRLTGGNTEAFF. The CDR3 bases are TGTGCCAGCAGGCTGACAGGGGGGAACACTGAAGCTTTCTTT.

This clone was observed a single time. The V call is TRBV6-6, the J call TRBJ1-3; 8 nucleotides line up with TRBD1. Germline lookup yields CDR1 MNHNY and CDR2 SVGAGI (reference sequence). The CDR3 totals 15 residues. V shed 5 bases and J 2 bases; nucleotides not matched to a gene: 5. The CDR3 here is CASSPEDRAGNTIYF. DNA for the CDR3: TGTGCCAGCAGTCCCGAGGACAGGGCTGGAAACACCATATATTTT.

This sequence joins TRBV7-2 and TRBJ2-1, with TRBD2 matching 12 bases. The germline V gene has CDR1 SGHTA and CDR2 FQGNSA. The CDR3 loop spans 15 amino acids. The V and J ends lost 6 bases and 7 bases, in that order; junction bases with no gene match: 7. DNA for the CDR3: TGTGCCAGCAGTGGCCTAGCGGGGGGGCGAAATGAGCAGTTCTTC. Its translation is CASSGLAGGRNEQFF.

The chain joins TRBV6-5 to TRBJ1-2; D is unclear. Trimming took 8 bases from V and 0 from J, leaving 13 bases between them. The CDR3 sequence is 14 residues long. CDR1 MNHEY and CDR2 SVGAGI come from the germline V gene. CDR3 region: CASRWGAPNYGYTF. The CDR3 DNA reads TGTGCCAGCCGGTGGGGAGCCCCTAACTATGGCTACACCTTC.

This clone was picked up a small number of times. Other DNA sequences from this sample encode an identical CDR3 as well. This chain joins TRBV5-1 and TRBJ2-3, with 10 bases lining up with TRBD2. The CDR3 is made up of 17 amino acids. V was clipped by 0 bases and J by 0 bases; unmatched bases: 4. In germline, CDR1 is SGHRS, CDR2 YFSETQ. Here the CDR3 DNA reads TGCGCCAGCAGCTTGGGGGGACTAGCGACCAGCACAGATACGCAGTATTTT. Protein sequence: CASSLGGLATSTDTQYF.